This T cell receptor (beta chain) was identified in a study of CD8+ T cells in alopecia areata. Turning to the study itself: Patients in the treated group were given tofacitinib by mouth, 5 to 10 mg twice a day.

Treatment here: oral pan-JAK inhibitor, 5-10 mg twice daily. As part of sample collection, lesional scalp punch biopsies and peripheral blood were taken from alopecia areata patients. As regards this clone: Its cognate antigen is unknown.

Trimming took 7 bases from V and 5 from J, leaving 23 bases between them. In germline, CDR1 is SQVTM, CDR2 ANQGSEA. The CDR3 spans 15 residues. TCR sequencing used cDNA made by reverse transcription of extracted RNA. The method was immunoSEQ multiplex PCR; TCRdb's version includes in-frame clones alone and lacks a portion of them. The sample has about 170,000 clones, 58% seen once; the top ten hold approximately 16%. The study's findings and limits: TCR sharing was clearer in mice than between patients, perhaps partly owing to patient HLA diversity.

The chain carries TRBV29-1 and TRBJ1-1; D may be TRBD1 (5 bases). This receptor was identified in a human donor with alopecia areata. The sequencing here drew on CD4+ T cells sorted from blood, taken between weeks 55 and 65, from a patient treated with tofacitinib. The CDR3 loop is CSDNQWVRESTEAFF. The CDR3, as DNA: TGCAGCGACAATCAATGGGTCAGGGAAAGTACTGAAGCTTTCTTT.